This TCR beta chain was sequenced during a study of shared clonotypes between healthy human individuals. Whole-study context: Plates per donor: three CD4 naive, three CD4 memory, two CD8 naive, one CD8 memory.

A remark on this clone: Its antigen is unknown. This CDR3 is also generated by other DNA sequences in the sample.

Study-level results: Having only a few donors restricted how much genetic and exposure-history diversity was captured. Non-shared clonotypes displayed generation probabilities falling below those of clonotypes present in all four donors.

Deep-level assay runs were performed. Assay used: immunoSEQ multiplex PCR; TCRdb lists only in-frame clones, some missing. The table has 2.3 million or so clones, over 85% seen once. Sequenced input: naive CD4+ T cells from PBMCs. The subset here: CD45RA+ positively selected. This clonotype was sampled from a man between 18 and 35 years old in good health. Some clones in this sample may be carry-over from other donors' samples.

The CDR3 region has the DNA TGTGCCAGCAGTACTACCGGGGAGCTGTTTTTT. Amino acids: CASSTTGELFF. V and J are TRBV2 and TRBJ2-2; D not certain. V was cut by 5 bases and J by 5 bases, with 3 bases left in between. Germline V gene lookup returns CDR1 SNHLY and CDR2 FYNNEI. The CDR3 has 11 residues.